The 32 T cell receptor beta chains in this list originate from one sample, sequenced in a study of control samples from healthy donors and cancer patients. Sequencing was performed with immunoSEQ multiplex PCR; in TCRdb, only in-frame clones are kept and a portion is missing. The sample comprises about 160,000 clones, approximately 94% of which are singletons, and 11% to 15% rests with the top ten. Material: PBMCs. Source of these receptors: a man aged 55-75 years with colorectal cancer.

DNA for the CDR3: TGTGCCAGCAGTTTAACGGGGGCAGGGAGTAACTATGGCTACACCTTC. This translates into CASSLTGAGSNYGYTF. The chain has TRBV27 and TRBJ1-2; TRBD1 might be the D (6 bases). Germline lookup yields CDR1 MNHEY and CDR2 SMNVEV (reference sequence). Trimming pared 2 bases from V and 1 base from J, leaving 14 bases between. The CDR3 covers 16 residues.

The chain combines TRBV20-1 with TRBJ1-1, with D possibly being TRBD1 (6 bases). Trimming left V 5 bases short and J 5 bases short, with 9 bases between. Germline V gene data show CDR1 as DFQATT and CDR2 as SNEGSKA (reference sequence). The CDR3 totals 11 residues. The chain's CDR3 is CSAFRGTEAFF. The CDR3 region has the DNA TGCAGTGCTTTCAGGGGTACTGAAGCTTTCTTT.

The chain is built from TRBV7-2 and TRBJ1-4, with TRBD1 as a possible D gene (5 bases). CDR3 length: 14 residues. The V and J ends lost 1 base and 8 bases respectively, with 11 bases between them. CDR1 is SGHTA and CDR2 is FQGNSA in the germline V gene. CDR3 in DNA: TGTGCCAGCAGCTTAGGCGGGGCTAGCGAAAAACTGTTTTTT. Its protein product is CASSLGGASEKLFF.

This clone is a singleton in its sample. V gene TRBV15 combines with J gene TRBJ1-1; 7 positions match TRBD1. The CDR3 runs to 16 residues. Looked up from germline, CDR1 is LNHNV and CDR2 is YYDKDF (reference sequence). Trimming removed 4 bases from V and 2 bases from J; junction bases left unmatched: 10. CDR3 in amino acids: CATSIPGQTKNTEAFF. The CDR3 DNA sequence: TGTGCCACCAGCATCCCGGGACAGACAAAAAACACTGAAGCTTTCTTT.

The chain links TRBV5-1 to TRBJ2-1, with TRBD2 matching 14 bases. This CDR3 has 19 amino acids. Germline CDR1 is SGHRS and CDR2 is YFSETQ. V was pared by 2 bases and J by 7 bases, with 14 bases of the junction left unmatched. The CDR3 is CASSFSTSGGVKGPNEQFF. The DNA for the CDR3 is TGCGCCAGCAGCTTCTCGACTAGCGGGGGGGTTAAAGGGCCGAATGAGCAGTTCTTC. The variable domain in full, with the rest retrieved from reference TRBV5-1 and TRBJ2-1, is KAGVTQTPRYLIKTRGQQVTLSCSPISGHRSVSWYQQTPGQGLQFLFEYFSETQRNKGNFPGRFSGRQFSNSRSEMNVSTLELGDSALYLCASSFSTSGGVKGPNEQFFGPGTRLTVL.

CDR3 region: CASSSAGGINTEAFF. The DNA for the CDR3 is TGTGCCAGCAGTTCAGCAGGGGGCATAAACACTGAAGCTTTCTTT. The rearrangement joins TRBV6-5 to TRBJ1-1, with 8 bases fitting TRBD1. The CDR3 length is 15 residues. The J segment lost 2 bases and the V segment lost 4 bases, leaving 6 bases of the junction unmatched. The germline gives CDR1 MNHEY, CDR2 SVGAGI.

This chain joins TRBV18 and TRBJ1-1; D not certain. Trimming took 0 bases from V and 4 from J, leaving 12 bases between them. CDR3 length equals 15 residues. Germline lookup yields CDR1 KGHSH and CDR2 LQKENI. Here the CDR3 reads CASSPPLGVGTEAFF. The DNA for the CDR3 is TGTGCCAGCTCACCACCCCTTGGGGTAGGCACTGAAGCTTTCTTT. Supplemented by reference TRBV18 and TRBJ1-1, the full variable domain reads NAGVMQNPRHLVRRRGQEARLRCSPMKGHSHVYWYRQLPEEGLKFMVYLQKENIIDESGMPKERFSAEFPKEGPSILRIQQVVRGDSAAYFCASSPPLGVGTEAFFGQGTRLTVV.

The rearrangement links TRBV5-5 to TRBJ1-3; TRBD1 might be the D (5 bases). Germline assignment: CDR1 SGHKS and CDR2 YYEKEE (reference sequence). Trimming shortened V by 0 bases and J by 4 bases, and 14 bases separated the two germline ends. The CDR3 sequence is 16 residues long. The CDR3 DNA reads TGTGCCAGCAGCTTGGATTCAGGGTCAGACGGAAACACCATATATTTT. It codes for CASSLDSGSDGNTIYF.

This chain uses TRBV9 with TRBJ2-5, with 13 bases identical to TRBD2. Germline CDR1 reads SGDLS; CDR2 reads YYNGEE. Trimming took 3 bases from V and 1 from J; bases not matched to a gene: 9. This CDR3 has 18 amino acids. The DNA of the CDR3 is TGTGCCAGCAGCGCCGGGACTAGCGGGGCGTTTTTCCAAGAGACCCAGTACTTC. Residues: CASSAGTSGAFFQETQYF.

The V and J genes are TRBV27 and TRBJ2-7; TRBD1 matches 9 bases. The CDR3 spans 15 residues. CDR1 and CDR2 from the germline V gene are MNHEY and SMNVEV (reference sequence). V dropped 3 bases and J dropped 5; count of bases not matched to a gene: 8. The CDR3 sequence: CASSLYRGPVNEQYF. The CDR3 DNA follows: TGTGCCAGCAGTTTGTACAGGGGGCCAGTAAACGAGCAGTACTTC.

This chain joins TRBV18 and TRBJ1-2, with D possibly being TRBD1 (5 bases). CDR1 and CDR2 (germline): KGHSH, LQKENI. This CDR3 is built from 14 residues. V lost 0 bases and J lost 7, with 12 bases in between. The CDR3 sequence is CASSPPNRGGGYTF. The CDR3 DNA reads TGTGCCAGCTCACCACCGAATCGCGGGGGTGGCTACACCTTC. Complete variable domain (other parts from reference TRBV18 and TRBJ1-2): NAGVMQNPRHLVRRRGQEARLRCSPMKGHSHVYWYRQLPEEGLKFMVYLQKENIIDESGMPKERFSAEFPKEGPSILRIQQVVRGDSAAYFCASSPPNRGGGYTFGSGTRLTVV.

The chain recombines TRBV19 with TRBJ1-1; a weak D match, TRBD1 (6 bases). The CDR3 runs 10 residues. CDR1 is LNHDA and CDR2 is SQIVND in the germline V gene (reference sequence). Between the trimmed V and J ends, which lost 8 bases and 6 bases, there was a span of 7 bases. The CDR3 DNA reads as TGTGCCAGTGGACAGCCTGAAGCTTTCTTT. Translation: CASGQPEAFF.

This rearrangement joins TRBV19 to TRBJ1-4; D not certain. The germline V gene encodes CDR1 LNHDA and CDR2 SQIVND (reference sequence). V lost 4 bases and J lost 8, with 14 bases in between. The length of the CDR3 is 14 residues. CDR3 sequence: CASSTPRVEEKLFF. For the CDR3, the DNA is TGTGCCAGTAGTACTCCAAGGGTTGAGGAAAAACTGTTTTTT.

V is TRBV5-1 and J is TRBJ2-1; 8 positions agree with TRBD1. This CDR3 has 15 residues. Germline assignment: CDR1 SGHRS and CDR2 YFSETQ. With 0 bases clipped from V and 2 bases from J, the junction kept 1 base outside the gene matches. Written as DNA, the CDR3 is TGCGCCAGCAGCTTGGCCAGGGGGCCCTACAATGAGCAGTTCTTC. Translation gives CASSLARGPYNEQFF. Full variable domain (remainder filled in from reference TRBV5-1 and TRBJ2-1): KAGVTQTPRYLIKTRGQQVTLSCSPISGHRSVSWYQQTPGQGLQFLFEYFSETQRNKGNFPGRFSGRQFSNSRSEMNVSTLELGDSALYLCASSLARGPYNEQFFGPGTRLTVL.

The chain is built from TRBV13 and TRBJ1-2, with D hard to call. V lost 0 bases and J lost 0, with 5 bases in between. Germline loops: CDR1 PRHDT, CDR2 FYEKMQ (reference sequence). The CDR3 length is 14 residues. The CDR3 bases are TGTGCCAGCAGCTTAGGACAGACTAACTATGGCTACACCTTC. It codes for CASSLGQTNYGYTF.

This clone was seen once. This chain links TRBV28 with TRBJ1-2; a weak D match, TRBD1 (5 bases). CDR1 is MDHEN, CDR2 SYDVKM, per germline. The CDR3 runs 14 residues. Between the trimmed V and J ends, which lost 2 bases and 2 bases, there was a span of 9 bases. The CDR3 region has the DNA TGTGCCAGCAGTTTAAGCCAGGGCAACTATGGCTACACCTTC. It is translated as CASSLSQGNYGYTF.

This chain uses TRBV24-1 with TRBJ2-7; no reliable D call. The CDR3 consists of 14 residues. V dropped 9 bases and J dropped 2 bases, with 16 bases sitting between them. CDR1 and CDR2 from the germline V gene are KGHDR and SFDVKD. CDR3: CATSSRRPAYEQYF. The CDR3 region has the DNA TGTGCCACCTCGAGTAGGAGACCCGCCTACGAGCAGTACTTC.

The chain uses TRBV6-5 and TRBJ1-2; 7 bases fit TRBD1. CDR3 length: 14 amino acids. Losses at the gene ends were 8 bases for V and 1 base for J; bases not matched to a gene: 7. Germline V gives CDR1 MNHEY, CDR2 SVGAGI. The CDR3, as DNA: TGTGCCAGCTCAAGGGACAGCGATAACTATGGCTACACCTTC. Its protein is CASSRDSDNYGYTF.

The chain links TRBV27 to TRBJ2-2; TRBD2 is a possible D gene (6 bases). The ends were cut back, 6 bases at V and 1 base at J, with 18 bases in the middle. Per the germline V gene, CDR1 is MNHEY and CDR2 is SMNVEV (reference sequence). The CDR3 consists of 17 residues. CDR3 in amino acids: CASRMIWGLENTGELFF. The CDR3 DNA is TGTGCCAGCAGAATGATTTGGGGACTCGAGAACACCGGGGAGCTGTTTTTT.

The chain uses TRBV27 and TRBJ1-6, with D hard to call. Germline V gives CDR1 MNHEY, CDR2 SMNVEV (reference sequence). V shed 6 bases and J shed 0 bases, with 6 bases lying between them. The CDR3 sequence is 14 residues long. The CDR3 is CASSVGSYNSPLHF. As DNA, the CDR3 is TGTGCCAGCAGCGTCGGCTCCTATAATTCACCCCTCCACTTT.

As to this clone: Germline and junction disagree at one end, which may indicate a read error. Other DNA sequences within the sample encode an identical CDR3. The genes are TRBV30 and TRBJ1-2; 12 bases are shared with TRBD1. Per germline, CDR1 GTSNPN and CDR2 SVGIG (reference sequence). The CDR3 is 14 residues long. The CDR3 coding sequence is TGCGCCTGGAGTGTTTGGGACAGGGGGCACGGCTACACCTTC. Encoded protein: CAWSVWDRGHGYTF.

With respect to this clone: Other DNA variants within this sample encode the same CDR3. This CDR3 is CASSVGSNQPQHF. In DNA form, the CDR3 reads TGTGCCAGCAGCGTAGGTAGCAATCAGCCCCAGCATTTT. The chain carries TRBV9 and TRBJ1-5; the D is unclear. Germline CDR1 and CDR2: SGDLS and YYNGEE. Trimming pared 0 bases from V and 0 bases from J, leaving 1 base between. The CDR3 consists of 13 residues.

The chain joins TRBV24-1 to TRBJ1-2, with D unclear. The V gene lost 3 bases and the J gene lost 7 bases, with 17 bases spanning the gap. The CDR3 extends over 15 amino acids. The V gene's germline CDR1 is KGHDR and CDR2 SFDVKD. CDR3 region: CATSDGGMQRSGYTF. CDR3 in DNA: TGTGCCACCAGTGATGGTGGAATGCAGCGTTCTGGCTACACCTTC.

This clone has only one observation. CDR3: CASSLTGSSYEQYF. The DNA of the CDR3 is TGCGCCAGCAGCTTGACAGGGAGCTCCTACGAGCAGTACTTC. V gene TRBV5-1 combines with J gene TRBJ2-7; D is perhaps TRBD1 (6 bases). Germline V lookup: CDR1 SGHRS, CDR2 YFSETQ. The CDR3 runs to 14 residues. With 1 base removed from V and 0 bases from J, the gap between germline ends came to 8 bases.

The J gene is TRBJ2-7, the V gene TRBV9; perhaps TRBD1 as D (6 bases). Trimming removed 0 bases from V and 3 bases from J, with 13 bases in between. CDR3 length equals 15 residues. The V gene's germline CDR1 is SGDLS and CDR2 YYNGEE. Here the CDR3 DNA reads TGTGCCAGCAGCGTAGGGAGACAGGTTCTCTACGAGCAGTACTTC. Translating gives CASSVGRQVLYEQYF. The full variable domain, with the rest looked up from reference TRBV9 and TRBJ2-7, is DSGVTQTPKHLITATGQRVTLRCSPRSGDLSVYWYQQSLDQGLQFLIQYYNGEERAKGNILERFSAQQFPDLHSELNLSSLELGDSALYFCASSVGRQVLYEQYFGPGTRLTVT.

J is TRBJ2-5 and V is TRBV11-2, with no clear D. CDR1 is SGHAT, CDR2 FQNNGV, per germline. Trimming took 5 bases from V and 1 from J, leaving 8 bases between them. The CDR3 is made up of 13 amino acids. CDR3 bases: TGTGCCAGCAGCCCTACGGGCCAAGAGACCCAGTACTTC. Its translation is CASSPTGQETQYF. Full variable domain (missing parts from reference TRBV11-2 and TRBJ2-5): EAGVAQSPRYKIIEKRQSVAFWCNPISGHATLYWYQQILGQGPKLLIQFQNNGVVDDSQLPKDRFSAERLKGVDSTLKIQPAKLEDSAVYLCASSPTGQETQYFGPGTRLLVL.

The gene calls are TRBV28 and TRBJ2-2; 9 positions match TRBD1. The germline CDR1 and CDR2 sequences are MDHEN and SYDVKM. The CDR3 runs to 16 residues. The junction had 7 bases not matched to a gene; V was cut back by 4 bases and J by 4 bases. The CDR3 here is CASSSPSTGGTGELFF. The CDR3 coding sequence is TGTGCCAGCAGTTCCCCATCGACAGGGGGCACCGGGGAGCTGTTTTTT.

The chain uses TRBV15 and TRBJ1-5, with TRBD1 as a possible D gene (5 bases). The CDR3 length is 16 residues. Germline assignment: CDR1 LNHNV and CDR2 YYDKDF (reference sequence). Trimming cost V 0 bases and J 4 bases, with 13 bases left between them. CDR3 sequence reads: CATSRDYGGKNQPQHF. The DNA of the CDR3 is TGTGCCACCAGCAGAGATTACGGGGGGAAGAATCAGCCCCAGCATTTT.

J is TRBJ1-2 and V is TRBV5-5; 10 nucleotides line up with TRBD1. There are 14 residues in the CDR3. J gave up 2 bases and V 5 bases, and 3 bases lay outside the gene matches. Germline V CDR1 and CDR2: SGHKS, YYEKEE (reference sequence). In nucleotides, the CDR3 is TGTGCCAGCAGTCCGGGACAGGGGAACTATGGCTACACCTTC. As protein: CASSPGQGNYGYTF.

The chain has TRBV5-4 and TRBJ2-7; weak D call: TRBD2 (5 bases). V was pared by 1 base and J by 0 bases, with 11 bases between. In germline, CDR1 is SGHNT, CDR2 YYREEE (reference sequence). This CDR3 has 15 amino acids. CDR3 bases: TGTGCCAGCAGCTTGCAGGCCACTAGCTCCTACGAGCAGTACTTC. Amino acid sequence: CASSLQATSSYEQYF.

V is TRBV5-1 and J is TRBJ2-1; 9 bases fit TRBD2. Unmatched junction bases numbered 4, after V lost 0 bases and J lost 3 bases. This CDR3 contains 16 residues. Germline V CDR1 and CDR2: SGHRS, YFSETQ. The CDR3 DNA is TGCGCCAGCAGCTTGGGGGCGGGGGGGTTCTACAATGAGCAGTTCTTC. This gives the protein CASSLGAGGFYNEQFF.

The V gene is TRBV30, the J gene TRBJ2-5; the match to TRBD2 covers 8 bases. CDR1 GTSNPN and CDR2 SVGIG come from the germline V gene (reference sequence). The CDR3 runs 15 residues. V was clipped by 5 bases and J by 5 bases; unmatched bases: 13. The CDR3 DNA sequence: TGTGCCTGGGGCCAAACCGGGGGGGTCGGGGAGACCCAGTACTTC. Translating it yields CAWGQTGGVGETQYF.